The clone carrying this T cell receptor beta chain has a single count. Amplified TCR beta CDR3 regions derived from RNA transcripts. HTBI primers were used for first-round RT-PCR of the TCR CDR3. TCRdb re-called the multiplex PCR reads through MiXCR, storing one row per CDR3 protein. The sample carries some 460,000 distinct CDR3 sequences, 15% to 17% recorded once. The data stem from a study of T cells in Graves' hyperthyroidism and ophthalmopathy. Germline CDR1 is MNHNS and CDR2 is SASEGT. V gave up 5 bases and J gave up 5 bases; unmatched junction bases: 6. This CDR3 is built from 15 residues. Recently diagnosed hyperthyroidism of less than 2 months' duration affected patients aged 18 to 65.

V is TRBV6-1 and J is TRBJ2-2, with 9 bases aligning to TRBD1. The clonotype originates from a woman between 18 and 29 years old with Graves' hyperthyroidism. Sequencing was performed on blood. CDR3 amino acids: CASSKGTGRTGELFF. The CDR3 region has the DNA TGTGCCAGCAGTAAAGGGACAGGGAGAACCGGGGAGCTGTTTTTT.